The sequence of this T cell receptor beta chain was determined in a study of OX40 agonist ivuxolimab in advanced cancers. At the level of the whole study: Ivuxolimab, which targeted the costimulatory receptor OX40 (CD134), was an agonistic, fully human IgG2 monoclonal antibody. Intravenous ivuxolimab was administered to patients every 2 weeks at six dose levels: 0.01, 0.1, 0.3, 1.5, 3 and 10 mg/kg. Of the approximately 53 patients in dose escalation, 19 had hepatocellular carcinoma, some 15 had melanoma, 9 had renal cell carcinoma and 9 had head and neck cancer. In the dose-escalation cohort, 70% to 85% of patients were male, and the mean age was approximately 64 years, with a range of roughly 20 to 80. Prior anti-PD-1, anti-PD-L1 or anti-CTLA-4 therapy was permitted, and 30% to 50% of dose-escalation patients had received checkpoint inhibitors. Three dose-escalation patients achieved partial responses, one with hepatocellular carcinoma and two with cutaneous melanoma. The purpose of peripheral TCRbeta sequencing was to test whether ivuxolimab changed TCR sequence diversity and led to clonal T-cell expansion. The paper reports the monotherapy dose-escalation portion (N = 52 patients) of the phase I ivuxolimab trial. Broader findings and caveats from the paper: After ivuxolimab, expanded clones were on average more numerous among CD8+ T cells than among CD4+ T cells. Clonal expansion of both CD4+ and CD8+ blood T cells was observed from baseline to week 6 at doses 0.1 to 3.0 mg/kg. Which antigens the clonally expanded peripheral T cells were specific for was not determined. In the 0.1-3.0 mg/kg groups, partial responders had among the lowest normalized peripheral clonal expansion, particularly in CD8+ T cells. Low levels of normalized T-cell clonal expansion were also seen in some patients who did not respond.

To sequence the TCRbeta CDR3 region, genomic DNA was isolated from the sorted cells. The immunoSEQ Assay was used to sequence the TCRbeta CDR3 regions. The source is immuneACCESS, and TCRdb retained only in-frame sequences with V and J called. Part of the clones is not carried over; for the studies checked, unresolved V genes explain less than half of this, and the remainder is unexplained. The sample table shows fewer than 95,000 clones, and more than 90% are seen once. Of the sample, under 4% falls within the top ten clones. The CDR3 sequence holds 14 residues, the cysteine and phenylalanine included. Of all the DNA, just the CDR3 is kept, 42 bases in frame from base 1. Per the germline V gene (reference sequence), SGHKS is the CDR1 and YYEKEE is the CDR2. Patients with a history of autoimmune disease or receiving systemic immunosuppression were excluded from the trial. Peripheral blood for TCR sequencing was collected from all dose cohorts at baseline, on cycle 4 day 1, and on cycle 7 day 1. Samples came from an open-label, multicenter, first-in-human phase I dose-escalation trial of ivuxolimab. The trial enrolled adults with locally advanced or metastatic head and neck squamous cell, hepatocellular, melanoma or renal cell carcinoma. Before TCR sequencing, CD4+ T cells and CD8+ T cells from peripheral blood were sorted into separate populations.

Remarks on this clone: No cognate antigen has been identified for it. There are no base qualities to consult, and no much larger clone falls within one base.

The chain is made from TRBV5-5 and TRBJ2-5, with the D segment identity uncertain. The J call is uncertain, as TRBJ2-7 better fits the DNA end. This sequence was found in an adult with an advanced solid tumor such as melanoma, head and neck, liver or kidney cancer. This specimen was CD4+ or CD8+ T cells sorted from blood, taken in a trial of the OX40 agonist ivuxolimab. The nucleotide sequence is TGTGCCAGCAGCTTGGGGTGGTTTGCCTACGAGCAGTACTTC. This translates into CASSLGWFAYEQYF.